These T cell receptor beta chains were read from a single sample in a study of blood T cell repertoires in COVID-19. TCRdb's table, derived via immunoSEQ multiplex PCR, lists solely in-frame clones and lacks some. The sample has 300,000 to 450,000 clones; roughly nine tenths are singletons. What was sequenced was PBMCs or T cells enriched from blood (not recorded which). These receptors came from a man between 18 and 29 years old who had recovered from COVID-19. The conserved cysteine and the conserved F or W are not part of the CDR3 here. The D gene is left open where the match is weak. Size values are once, few and many counts, or a class for expanded clones, and some rows have none.

TRBV3-1/TRBV3-2	.	13	TRBJ2-1	.	ASSVSGSGHNEQF
TRBV6-5	.	14	TRBJ1-1	.	ASSYSKEWGGPEAF
TRBV5-5	TRBD1	10	TRBJ1-2	few	ASSLTGVGYT
TRBV12-5	.	14	TRBJ1-1	.	ASGLTRQNWYTEAF
TRBV3-1/TRBV3-2	.	13	TRBJ2-7	many	ASSRGQLTSYEQY
TRBV11-1	TRBD1	11	TRBJ1-4	once	ASTTGTGEKLF
TRBV12-5	.	12	TRBJ1-1	.	ASAQGHPNTEAF
TRBV4-3	TRBD1	13	TRBJ2-7	.	ASSQDLTGAREQY
TRBV5-6	.	11	TRBJ1-5	few	ASSLGRAQPQH
TRBV6-5	TRBD1	12	TRBJ1-1	few	ASNSGQKNTEAF
TRBV4-1	.	13	TRBJ2-1	.	ASSPMVSAYNEQF
TRBV29-1	TRBD1	11	TRBJ1-1	.	SVDRAGGTEAF
TRBV7-3	.	11	TRBJ1-1	.	ASSFRGNTEAF
TRBV7-9	TRBD1	15	TRBJ1-2	.	ASSPRTGGRTYYGYT
TRBV6-4	.	15	TRBJ2-2	.	ASRNFPGHPERRELF
TRBV5-8	.	14	TRBJ1-1	.	ASSLHRGASNTEAF
TRBV10-3	.	12	TRBJ2-1	.	AIQSAGGYNEQF
TRBV5-6	TRBD2	11	TRBJ2-5	.	ASSSKAGQTQY
TRBV3-1/TRBV3-2	TRBD1	15	TRBJ2-2	.	ASSQFTGVINTGELF
TRBV29-1	.	11	TRBJ1-1	few	SVEQGSGTEAF
TRBV4-2	TRBD2	14	TRBJ2-3	.	ASSQDGTTDTDTQY
TRBV20-1	.	10	TRBJ1-2	.	SASRKGLGYT
TRBV5-5	TRBD1	12	TRBJ1-1	.	ASSLWDRGTEAF
TRBV19	.	12	TRBJ1-4	.	ASRQGQHNEKLF
TRBV6-5	TRBD1	14	TRBJ1-2	.	ASSYSGTGVNYGYT
TRBV10-3	.	13	TRBJ1-2	.	AISESHRFNYGYT
TRBV25-1	.	13	TRBJ1-3	.	ASSDLSDSGNTIY
TRBV21-1	.	17	TRBJ2-1	.	ASSKGVLDCESSYNEQF